Shown below are 14 T cell receptor beta chains from a single sample sequenced in a study of blood T cell repertoires in COVID-19. Some clones are missing from TCRdb's copy, which holds only in-frame ones; the method was immunoSEQ multiplex PCR. The data show over 150,000 clones, roughly 80% seen once. The sample consisted of peripheral blood. These receptor sequences come from a woman in her forties or fifties with acute or convalescent COVID-19.

The chain uses TRBV6-5 and TRBJ1-1; tentatively, D is TRBD1 (5 bases). The CDR3 has 13 residues. The germline V gene has CDR1 MNHEY and CDR2 SVGAGI. Trimming took 9 bases from V and 5 from J, leaving 16 bases between them. CDR3 coding DNA: TGTGCCAGTCGGGAGAGGGGTCGAACTGAAGCTTTCTTT. Translating gives CASRERGRTEAFF.

This clone was recorded only once. The chain links TRBV4-2 to TRBJ2-1; 8 bases line up with TRBD1. The CDR3 extends over 15 amino acids. Looked up from germline, CDR1 is LGHNA and CDR2 is YNFKEQ. V trimming: 4 bases; J trimming: 1 base; junction bases outside the gene matches: 3. The CDR3 reads CASSPDRGSYNEQFF. CDR3 nucleotides: TGTGCCAGCAGCCCAGACAGGGGATCCTACAATGAGCAGTTCTTC.

This chain links TRBV18 with TRBJ1-2; D possibly corresponds to TRBD1 (6 bases). Trimming cost V 3 bases and J 0 bases, with 11 bases left between them. CDR1 and CDR2 (germline): KGHSH, LQKENI. This CDR3 has 15 amino acids. CDR3 in amino acids: CASSPTTGTNYGYTF. For the CDR3, the DNA is TGTGCCAGCTCACCGACGACAGGAACTAACTATGGCTACACCTTC. Filled out from reference TRBV18 and TRBJ1-2, the complete variable domain reads NAGVMQNPRHLVRRRGQEARLRCSPMKGHSHVYWYRQLPEEGLKFMVYLQKENIIDESGMPKERFSAEFPKEGPSILRIQQVVRGDSAAYFCASSPTTGTNYGYTFGSGTRLTVV.

The gene calls are TRBV9 and TRBJ2-2, with TRBD2 matching 10 bases. V was pared by 5 bases and J by 2 bases, with 3 bases of the junction left unmatched. The V gene's germline CDR1 is SGDLS and CDR2 YYNGEE. The CDR3 is 15 residues long. DNA for the CDR3: TGTGCCAGCAGGAGGACTAGCGGTAACACCGGGGAGCTGTTTTTT. Residues: CASRRTSGNTGELFF. Full variable domain (missing parts from reference TRBV9 and TRBJ2-2): DSGVTQTPKHLITATGQRVTLRCSPRSGDLSVYWYQQSLDQGLQFLIQYYNGEERAKGNILERFSAQQFPDLHSELNLSSLELGDSALYFCASRRTSGNTGELFFGEGSRLTVL.

The chain is built from TRBV24-1 and TRBJ2-1, with unresolved D. V lost 5 bases and J lost 3, with 19 bases in between. This CDR3 spans 17 amino acids. CDR1 is KGHDR, CDR2 SFDVKD, per germline. The CDR3 sequence is CATSGSTWQTYYNEQFF. CDR3 bases: TGTGCCACCAGTGGCTCTACCTGGCAGACTTACTACAATGAGCAGTTCTTC.

J is TRBJ2-5 and V is TRBV7-2; D is possibly TRBD2 (5 bases). This CDR3 contains 14 residues. The germline V gene has CDR1 SGHTA and CDR2 FQGNSA. V shed 5 bases and J shed 1 base, with 11 bases lying between them. Here the CDR3 reads CASSPTRFQETQYF. As DNA, the CDR3 is TGTGCCAGCAGCCCCACTAGATTCCAAGAGACCCAGTACTTC.

This sequence joins TRBV11-2 and TRBJ2-3; perhaps TRBD2 as D (6 bases). The germline CDR1 and CDR2 sequences are SGHAT and FQNNGV. V was cut by 2 bases and J by 4 bases, with 13 bases left in between. The CDR3 covers 15 residues. In nucleotides, the CDR3 is TGTGCCAGCAGCTTAAGCGGGCGGAGGGCAGATACGCAGTATTTT. This translates into CASSLSGRRADTQYF.

This clone was counted between two and nine times. The genes are TRBV7-8 and TRBJ2-7; 11 bases are a match to TRBD1. The CDR3 has 17 amino acids. Germline CDR1 and CDR2: SGHVS and FQNEAQ. V lost 3 bases and J lost 1; bases outside the gene matches: 8. As DNA, the CDR3 is TGTGCCAGCAGCTTCAAAACCGGGACAGGGGGATCCTACGAGCAGTACTTC. It is translated as CASSFKTGTGGSYEQYF.

This chain joins TRBV14 and TRBJ2-1, with 12 nucleotides matching TRBD2. Germline lookup yields CDR1 SGHDN and CDR2 FVKESK. Trimming took 1 base from V and 9 from J; bases not matched to a gene: 16. CDR3 length: 19 residues. The CDR3 nucleotides read TGTGCCAGCAGCCAAGTTGGGAGTTCTAGCGGGAGGGCCTTGCGTGAGCAGTTCTTC. Protein product: CASSQVGSSSGRALREQFF.

V usage is TRBV9 and J usage is TRBJ1-2, with D perhaps matching TRBD1 (6 bases). The CDR3 is 15 residues long. Germline V gene sequence: CDR1 SGDLS, CDR2 YYNGEE. V lost 0 bases, J lost 2 bases, and 11 bases lay in between. The CDR3 sequence: CASSVAAQGNYGYTF. CDR3 nucleotides: TGTGCCAGCAGCGTAGCTGCTCAGGGGAACTATGGCTACACCTTC.

The chain is built from TRBV10-3 and TRBJ1-1; D gene unclear. The length of the CDR3 is 12 residues. V lost 4 bases and J lost 7, with 10 bases in between. CDR1 ENHRY and CDR2 SYGVKD come from the germline V gene. The CDR3 region is CAISGYGNEAFF. CDR3 bases: TGTGCCATCAGTGGGTACGGTAATGAAGCTTTCTTT.

The gene calls are TRBV6-2 or TRBV6-3 and TRBJ1-2, with TRBD1 matching 8 bases. CDR1 and CDR2 (germline): MNHEY, SVGEGT. This CDR3 region has 13 residues. The trim removed 5 bases at V and 7 bases at J, leaving 6 bases unmatched. The CDR3 nucleotides are TGTGCCAGCAGTCCGGACAGGGCGGGTGGCTACACCTTC. This codes for CASSPDRAGGYTF.

The V call is TRBV28, the J call TRBJ1-2, with D perhaps matching TRBD1 (6 bases). With 2 bases removed from V and 5 bases from J, the gap between germline ends came to 12 bases. The CDR3 extends over 14 amino acids. From germline, CDR1 is MDHEN and CDR2 SYDVKM. The CDR3 loop is CASSLDATGYGYTF. CDR3 coding DNA: TGTGCCAGCAGTTTAGATGCGACAGGATATGGCTACACCTTC.

The chain's CDR3 is CASSPLNRGALYEQYF. CDR3 coding DNA: TGTGCCAGCAGTCCTCTAAACAGGGGTGCACTCTACGAGCAGTACTTC. The chain couples TRBV6-6 to TRBJ2-7; 7 bases map to TRBD1. V lost 5 bases to trimming and J lost 3 bases; unmatched junction nucleotides: 13. The CDR3 is 16 amino acids. The germline CDR1 and CDR2 sequences are MNHNY and SVGAGI (reference sequence).